The clone carrying this T cell receptor beta chain was observed a single time. Looked up from germline, CDR1 is GTSNPN and CDR2 is SVGIG (reference sequence). V was cut by 4 bases and J by 1 base, with 10 bases left in between. This CDR3 spans 13 amino acids. These data belong to a study of blood T cell repertoires in COVID-19. Study details: Some COVID-19 samples were acute and others convalescent; all came from the United States, Italy and Spain.

Authors' methods: By means of reference gene primer amplification, nucleated cell counts were estimated. Sequenced by immunoSEQ multiplex PCR; TCRdb stores in-frame clones only, minus some. The V and J calls and clone size were taken over from that table, and D and trimming were inferred from the DNA. Among about 160,000 clones listed, approximately 91% were seen once. This chain uses TRBV30 with TRBJ1-2; tentative D call: TRBD1 (5 bases). The specimen sequenced was peripheral blood. The source of this sequence is a man aged 18 to 29 with acute or convalescent COVID-19. The CDR3 here is CAWKRGVNYGYTF. The CDR3 nucleotides read TGTGCCTGGAAGCGGGGGGTTAACTATGGCTACACCTTC.